This T cell receptor (beta chain) was sequenced during a study of cytomegalovirus exposure and HLA in healthy donors. PCR involved 60 Vbeta and 13 Jbeta primers. Profiled with immunoSEQ multiplex PCR; TCRdb holds only in-frame clones, not every one. The sample yields 100,000 to 140,000 clones, 76% seen once. General study points: A prior analysis recorded that most TCR beta V segments were productive about 90% or about 30% of the time.

Germline CDR1 SGHTA, CDR2 FQGTGA. The CDR3 extends over 13 amino acids. The V end was cut by 2 bases, the J end by 6 bases, with 9 bases between. Concerning this clone: The antigen is unknown.

The specimen sequenced was PBMCs. J is TRBJ2-3 and V is TRBV7-3, with D possibly TRBD2 on 5 matching bases. The clonotype comes from a man between 18 and 29 years old in good health and CMV-seronegative. The CDR3 region is CASSLRGGDTQYF. The CDR3 bases are TGTGCCAGCAGCTTACGGGGTGGGGATACGCAGTATTTT.